This T cell receptor beta chain was sequenced during a study of molecular identifiers for immune sequencing clone quantification. CDR3 length: 19 residues. Germline V gene lookup returns CDR1 SEHNR and CDR2 FQNEAQ (reference sequence). The table lists this clonotype with a count of one. A junction end diverges from the germline sequence, so it may reflect a read error. With listed TCR primers and previously described methods, bulk TCR libraries were prepared. TCRdb re-derived calls from the PCR reads in MiXCR, one entry per CDR3 protein. The data show more than 550,000 distinct CDR3 sequences, around 25% seen once.

This clonotype was obtained from a human donor in good health. Some libraries in this study had Jurkat cell RNA spiked in. The V and J genes are TRBV7-9 and TRBJ1-4, with 12 positions matching TRBD1. Sequenced material: naive CD8+ T cells from blood, with Jurkat cell RNA spiked in. Subset reported: FACS-sorted CD8+CD4-CCR7+CD45RA+ naive T cells. CDR3 in DNA: TGTGCCAGCAGCTTAGGACCGGGACAGGGGGCGGGAGATAATGAAAAACTGCTTTTT. It encodes CASSLGPGQGAGDNEKLLF.